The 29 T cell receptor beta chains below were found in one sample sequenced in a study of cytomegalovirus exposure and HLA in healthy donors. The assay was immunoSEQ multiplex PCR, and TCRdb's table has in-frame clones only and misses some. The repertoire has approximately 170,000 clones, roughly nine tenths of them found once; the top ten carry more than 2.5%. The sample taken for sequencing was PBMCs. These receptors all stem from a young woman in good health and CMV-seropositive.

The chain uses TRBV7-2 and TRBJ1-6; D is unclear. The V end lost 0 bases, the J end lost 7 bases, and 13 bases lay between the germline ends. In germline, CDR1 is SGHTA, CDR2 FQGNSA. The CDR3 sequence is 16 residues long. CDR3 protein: CASSLALADRNSPLHF. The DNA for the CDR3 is TGTGCCAGCAGCTTAGCGCTGGCGGATAGGAATTCACCCCTCCACTTT.

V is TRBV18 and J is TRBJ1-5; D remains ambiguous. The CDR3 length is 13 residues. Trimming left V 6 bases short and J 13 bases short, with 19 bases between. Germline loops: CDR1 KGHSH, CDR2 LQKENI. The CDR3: CASSEGRSGPQHF. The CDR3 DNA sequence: TGTGCCAGCTCGGAGGGTCGCTCGGGCCCGCAGCATTTT.

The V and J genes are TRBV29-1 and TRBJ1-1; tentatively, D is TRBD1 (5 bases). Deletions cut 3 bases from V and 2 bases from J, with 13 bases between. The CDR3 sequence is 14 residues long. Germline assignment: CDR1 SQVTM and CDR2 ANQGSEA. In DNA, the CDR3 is TGCAGCGTTGATCTGCGTCAGGGAAACACTGAAGCTTTCTTT. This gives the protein CSVDLRQGNTEAFF.

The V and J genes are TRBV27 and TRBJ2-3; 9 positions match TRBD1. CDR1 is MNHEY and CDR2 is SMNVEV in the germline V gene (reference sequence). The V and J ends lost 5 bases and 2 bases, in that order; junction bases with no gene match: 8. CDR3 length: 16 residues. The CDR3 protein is CASSLRTGVTTDTQYF. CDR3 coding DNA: TGTGCCAGCAGTCTCAGGACAGGGGTTACCACAGATACGCAGTATTTT.

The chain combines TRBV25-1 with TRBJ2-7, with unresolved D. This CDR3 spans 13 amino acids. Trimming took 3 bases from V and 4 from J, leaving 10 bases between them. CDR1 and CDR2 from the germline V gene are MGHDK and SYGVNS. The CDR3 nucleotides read TGTGCCAGCAGTGATTCGGTGGTGTACGAGCAGTACTTC. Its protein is CASSDSVVYEQYF.

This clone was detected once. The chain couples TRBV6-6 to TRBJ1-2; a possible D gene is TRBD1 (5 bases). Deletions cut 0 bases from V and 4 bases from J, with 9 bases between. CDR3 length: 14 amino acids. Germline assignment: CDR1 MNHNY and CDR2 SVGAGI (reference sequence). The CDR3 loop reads CASSYSDSPYGYTF. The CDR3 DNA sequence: TGTGCCAGCAGTTACTCCGACAGCCCCTATGGCTACACCTTC.

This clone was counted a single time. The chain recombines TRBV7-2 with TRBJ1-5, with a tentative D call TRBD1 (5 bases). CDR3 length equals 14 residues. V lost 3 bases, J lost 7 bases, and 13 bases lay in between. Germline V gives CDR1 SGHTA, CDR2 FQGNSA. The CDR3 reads CASSLGTGRQPQHF. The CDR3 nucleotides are TGTGCCAGCAGCTTGGGTACAGGACGACAGCCCCAGCATTTT.

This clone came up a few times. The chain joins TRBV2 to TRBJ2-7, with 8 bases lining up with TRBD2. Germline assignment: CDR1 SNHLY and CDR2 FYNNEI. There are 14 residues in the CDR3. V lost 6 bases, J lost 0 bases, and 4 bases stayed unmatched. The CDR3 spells CASRGTSSSYEQYF. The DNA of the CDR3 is TGTGCCAGCAGAGGGACTAGTAGCTCCTACGAGCAGTACTTC.

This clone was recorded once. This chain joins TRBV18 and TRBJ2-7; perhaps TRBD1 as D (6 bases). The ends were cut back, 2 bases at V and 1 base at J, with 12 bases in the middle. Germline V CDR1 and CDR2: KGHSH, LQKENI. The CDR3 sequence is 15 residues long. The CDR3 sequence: CASSPDRINSYEQYF. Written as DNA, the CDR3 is TGTGCCAGCTCACCAGACAGGATAAATTCCTACGAGCAGTACTTC.

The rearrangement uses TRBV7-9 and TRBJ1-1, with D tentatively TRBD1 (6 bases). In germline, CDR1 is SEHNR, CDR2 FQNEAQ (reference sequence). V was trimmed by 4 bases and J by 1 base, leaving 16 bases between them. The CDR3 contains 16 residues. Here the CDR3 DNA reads TGTGCCAGCAGCTACGGACAGTCACGAGGGAACACTGAAGCTTTCTTT. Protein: CASSYGQSRGNTEAFF. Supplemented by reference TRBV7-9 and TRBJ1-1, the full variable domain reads DTGVSQNPRHKITKRGQNVTFRCDPISEHNRLYWYRQTLGQGPEFLTYFQNEAQLEKSRLLSDRFSAERPKGSFSTLEIQRTEQGDSAMYLCASSYGQSRGNTEAFFGQGTRLTVV.

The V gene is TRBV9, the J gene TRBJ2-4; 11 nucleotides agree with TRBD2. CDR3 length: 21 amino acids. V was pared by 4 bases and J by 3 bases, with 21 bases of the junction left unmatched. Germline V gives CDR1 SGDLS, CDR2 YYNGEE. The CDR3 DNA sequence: TGTGCCAGCAGCCTAGGACAGCCGGGACTAGCGGCCAACCCGATCAAAAACATTCAGTACTTC. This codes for CASSLGQPGLAANPIKNIQYF.

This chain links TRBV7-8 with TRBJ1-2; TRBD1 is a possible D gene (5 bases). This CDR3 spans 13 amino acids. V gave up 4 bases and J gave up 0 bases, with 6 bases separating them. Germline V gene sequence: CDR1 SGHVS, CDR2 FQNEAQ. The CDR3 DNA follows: TGTGCCAGCAGCTCACAGGCTAACTATGGCTACACCTTC. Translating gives CASSSQANYGYTF. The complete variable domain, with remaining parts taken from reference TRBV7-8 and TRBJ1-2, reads GAGVSQSPRYKVAKRGQDVALRCDPISGHVSLFWYQQALGQGPEFLTYFQNEAQLDKSGLPSDRFFAERPEGSVSTLKIQRTQQEDSAVYLCASSSQANYGYTFGSGTRLTVV.

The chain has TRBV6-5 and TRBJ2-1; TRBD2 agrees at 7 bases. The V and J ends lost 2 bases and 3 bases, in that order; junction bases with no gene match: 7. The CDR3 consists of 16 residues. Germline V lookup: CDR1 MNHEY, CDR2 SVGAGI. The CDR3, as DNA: TGTGCCAGCAGTTACCTGACTAGCAACTTCTACAATGAGCAGTTCTTC. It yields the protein CASSYLTSNFYNEQFF.

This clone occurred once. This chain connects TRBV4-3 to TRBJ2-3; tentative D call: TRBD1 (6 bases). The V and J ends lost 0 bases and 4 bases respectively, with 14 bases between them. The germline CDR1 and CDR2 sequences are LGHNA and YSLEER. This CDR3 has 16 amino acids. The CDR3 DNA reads TGCGCCAGCAGCCAAGATCTTTCACAGGGAGCAGATACGCAGTATTTT. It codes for CASSQDLSQGADTQYF.

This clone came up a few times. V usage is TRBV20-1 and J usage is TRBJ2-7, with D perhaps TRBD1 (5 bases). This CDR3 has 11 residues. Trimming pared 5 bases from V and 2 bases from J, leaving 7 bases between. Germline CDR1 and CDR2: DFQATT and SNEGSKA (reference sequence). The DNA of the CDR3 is TGCAGTGCTGGGGCCGCCTACGAGCAGTACTTC. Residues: CSAGAAYEQYF.

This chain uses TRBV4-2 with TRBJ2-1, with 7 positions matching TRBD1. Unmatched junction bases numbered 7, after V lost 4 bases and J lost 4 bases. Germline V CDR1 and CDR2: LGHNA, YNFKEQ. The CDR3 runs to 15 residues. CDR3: CASSLEQGLYNEQFF. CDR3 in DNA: TGTGCCAGCAGCCTTGAACAGGGGCTTTACAATGAGCAGTTCTTC.

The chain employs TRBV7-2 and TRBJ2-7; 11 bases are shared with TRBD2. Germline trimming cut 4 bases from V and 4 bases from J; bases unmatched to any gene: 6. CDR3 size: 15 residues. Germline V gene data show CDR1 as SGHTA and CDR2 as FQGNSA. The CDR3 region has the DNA TGTGCCAGCAGCTGGGAGACTAGCGGGGTGTACGAGCAGTACTTC. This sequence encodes CASSWETSGVYEQYF.

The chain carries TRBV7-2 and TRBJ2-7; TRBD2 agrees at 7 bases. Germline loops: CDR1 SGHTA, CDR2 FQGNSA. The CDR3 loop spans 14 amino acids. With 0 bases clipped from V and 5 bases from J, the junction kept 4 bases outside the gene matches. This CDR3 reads CASSLAGGPHEQYF. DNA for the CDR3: TGTGCCAGCAGCTTAGCGGGAGGGCCCCACGAGCAGTACTTC.

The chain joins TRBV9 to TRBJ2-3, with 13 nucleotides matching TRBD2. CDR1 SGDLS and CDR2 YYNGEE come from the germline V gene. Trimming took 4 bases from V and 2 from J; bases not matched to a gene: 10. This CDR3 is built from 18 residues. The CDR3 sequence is CASSRLAGGQSDTDTQYF. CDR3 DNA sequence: TGTGCCAGCAGCAGACTAGCGGGGGGCCAGTCCGACACAGATACGCAGTATTTT.

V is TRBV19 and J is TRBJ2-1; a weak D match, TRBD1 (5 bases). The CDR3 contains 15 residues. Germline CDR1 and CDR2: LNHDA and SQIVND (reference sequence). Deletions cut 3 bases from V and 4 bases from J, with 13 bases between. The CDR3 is CASSIWPRGYNEQFF. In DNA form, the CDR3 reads TGTGCCAGTAGTATTTGGCCAAGGGGATACAATGAGCAGTTCTTC.

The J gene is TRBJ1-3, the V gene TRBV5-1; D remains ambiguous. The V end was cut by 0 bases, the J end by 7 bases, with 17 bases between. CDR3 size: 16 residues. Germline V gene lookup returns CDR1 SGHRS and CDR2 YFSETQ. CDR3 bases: TGCGCCAGCAGCTTGGCCGGCGGCAGCTCCAGCAACACCATATATTTT. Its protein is CASSLAGGSSSNTIYF.

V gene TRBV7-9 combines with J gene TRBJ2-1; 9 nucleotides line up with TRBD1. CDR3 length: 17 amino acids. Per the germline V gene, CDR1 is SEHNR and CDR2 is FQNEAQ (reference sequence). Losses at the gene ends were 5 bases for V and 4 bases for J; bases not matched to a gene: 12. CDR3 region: CASSTRSGTGIYNEQFF. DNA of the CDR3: TGTGCCAGCAGCACCCGATCCGGGACAGGGATATACAATGAGCAGTTCTTC.

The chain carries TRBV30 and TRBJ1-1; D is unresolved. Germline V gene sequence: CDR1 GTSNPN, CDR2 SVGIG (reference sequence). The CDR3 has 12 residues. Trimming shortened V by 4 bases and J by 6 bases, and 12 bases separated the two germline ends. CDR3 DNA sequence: TGTGCCTGGAAGGCGGGCGTTGCTGAAGCTTTCTTT. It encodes CAWKAGVAEAFF.

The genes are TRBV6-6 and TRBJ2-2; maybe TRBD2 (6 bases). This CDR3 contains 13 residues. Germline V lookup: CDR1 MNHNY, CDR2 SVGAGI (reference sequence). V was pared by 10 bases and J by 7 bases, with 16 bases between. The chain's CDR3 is CATRAGLHGELFF. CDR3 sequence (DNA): TGTGCCACCCGAGCGGGCCTTCACGGGGAGCTGTTTTTT.

The CDR3 is CAWRQGPRGGELFF. The DNA of the CDR3 is TGTGCCTGGCGACAGGGGCCCAGAGGCGGGGAGCTGTTTTTT. The rearrangement joins TRBV30 to TRBJ2-2; the match to TRBD1 covers 8 bases. Trimming took 5 bases from V and 7 from J; bases not matched to a gene: 9. The germline V gene encodes CDR1 GTSNPN and CDR2 SVGIG (reference sequence). This CDR3 has 14 amino acids.

The CDR3 region has the DNA TGTGCCAGCAGCCAAGGGGTAGGACTAGCGGGAGGAACCATGTACAATGAGCAGTTCTTC. Amino acids: CASSQGVGLAGGTMYNEQFF. This chain connects TRBV14 to TRBJ2-1; 14 bases match TRBD2. Germline values: CDR1 SGHDN, CDR2 FVKESK. Trimming took 1 base from V and 4 from J; bases not matched to a gene: 12. This CDR3 spans 20 amino acids.

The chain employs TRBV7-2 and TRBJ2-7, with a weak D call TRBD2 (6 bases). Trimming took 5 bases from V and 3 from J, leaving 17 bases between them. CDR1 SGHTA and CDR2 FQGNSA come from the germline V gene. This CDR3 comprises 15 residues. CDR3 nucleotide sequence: TGTGCCAGCAGCCAGGGAGGACTACCTTTCTACGAGCAGTACTTC. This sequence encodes CASSQGGLPFYEQYF.

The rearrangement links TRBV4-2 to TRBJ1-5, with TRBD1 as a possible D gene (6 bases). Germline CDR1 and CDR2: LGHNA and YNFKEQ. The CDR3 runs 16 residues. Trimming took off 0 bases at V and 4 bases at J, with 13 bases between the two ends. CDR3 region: CASSQEAGQLNQPQHF. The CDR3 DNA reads TGTGCCAGCAGCCAAGAAGCGGGACAATTAAATCAGCCCCAGCATTTT.

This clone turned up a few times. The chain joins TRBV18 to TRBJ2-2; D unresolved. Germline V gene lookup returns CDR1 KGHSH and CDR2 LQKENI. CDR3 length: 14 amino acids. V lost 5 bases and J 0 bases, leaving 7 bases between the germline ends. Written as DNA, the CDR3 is TGTGCCAGCTCAGGTAGCCCGAACACCGGGGAGCTGTTTTTT. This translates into CASSGSPNTGELFF.